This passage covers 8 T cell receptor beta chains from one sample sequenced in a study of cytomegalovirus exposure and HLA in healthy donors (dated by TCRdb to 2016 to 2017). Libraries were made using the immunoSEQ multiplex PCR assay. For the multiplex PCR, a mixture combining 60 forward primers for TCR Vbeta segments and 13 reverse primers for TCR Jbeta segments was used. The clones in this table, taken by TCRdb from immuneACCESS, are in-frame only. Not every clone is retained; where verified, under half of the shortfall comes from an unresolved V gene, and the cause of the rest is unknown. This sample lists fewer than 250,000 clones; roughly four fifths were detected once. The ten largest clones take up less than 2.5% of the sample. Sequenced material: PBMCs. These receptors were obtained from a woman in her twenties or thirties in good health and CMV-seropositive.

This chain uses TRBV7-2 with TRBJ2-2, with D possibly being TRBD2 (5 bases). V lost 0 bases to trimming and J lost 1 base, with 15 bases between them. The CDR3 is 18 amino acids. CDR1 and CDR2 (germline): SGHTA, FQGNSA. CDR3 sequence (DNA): TGTGCCAGCAGCTTAGCCGTGGGCCAGCGGAGGAACACCGGGGAGCTGTTTTTT. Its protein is CASSLAVGQRRNTGELFF.

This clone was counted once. The DNA of the CDR3 is TGCGCCAGCAGCTTGCTCACCCGGGACTTCTGTACCTTC. Translation gives CASSLLTRDFCTF. This chain connects TRBV5-1 to TRBJ1-2; D is perhaps TRBD1 (5 bases). V lost 1 base and J lost 14, with 18 bases in between. The CDR3 runs 13 residues. Germline values: CDR1 SGHRS, CDR2 YFSETQ. The variable domain in full, with the rest retrieved from reference TRBV5-1 and TRBJ1-2, is KAGVTQTPRYLIKTRGQQVTLSCSPISGHRSVSWYQQTPGQGLQFLFEYFSETQRNKGNFPGRFSGRQFSNSRSEMNVSTLELGDSALYLCASSLLTRDFCTFGSGTRLTVV.

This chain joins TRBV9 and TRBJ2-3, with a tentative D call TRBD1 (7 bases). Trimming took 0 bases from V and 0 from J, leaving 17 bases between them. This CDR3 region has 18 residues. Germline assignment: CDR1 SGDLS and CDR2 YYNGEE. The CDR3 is CASSVDPSTGTSTDTQYF. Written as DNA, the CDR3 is TGTGCCAGCAGCGTAGACCCCTCGACAGGGACTAGCACAGATACGCAGTATTTT.

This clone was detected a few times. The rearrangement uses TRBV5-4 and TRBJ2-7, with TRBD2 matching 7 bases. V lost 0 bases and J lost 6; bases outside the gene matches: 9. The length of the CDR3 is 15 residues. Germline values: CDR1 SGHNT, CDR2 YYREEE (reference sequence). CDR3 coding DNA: TGTGCCAGCAGCTTGGGGGGCGGGGGAGGCCTCGAGCAGTACTTC. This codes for CASSLGGGGGLEQYF.

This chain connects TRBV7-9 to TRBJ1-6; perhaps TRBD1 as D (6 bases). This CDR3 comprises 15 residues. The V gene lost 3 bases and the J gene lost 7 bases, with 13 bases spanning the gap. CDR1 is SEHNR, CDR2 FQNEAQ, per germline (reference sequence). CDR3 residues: CASSLTATGNSPLHF. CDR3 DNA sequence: TGTGCCAGCAGCTTGACAGCAACAGGGAATTCACCCCTCCACTTT.

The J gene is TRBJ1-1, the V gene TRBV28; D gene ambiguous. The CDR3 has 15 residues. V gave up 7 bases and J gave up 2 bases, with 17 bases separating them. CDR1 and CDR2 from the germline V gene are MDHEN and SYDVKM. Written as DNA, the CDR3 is TGTGCCAGCACCCCCAGACCAGCTAGCAACACTGAAGCTTTCTTT. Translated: CASTPRPASNTEAFF.

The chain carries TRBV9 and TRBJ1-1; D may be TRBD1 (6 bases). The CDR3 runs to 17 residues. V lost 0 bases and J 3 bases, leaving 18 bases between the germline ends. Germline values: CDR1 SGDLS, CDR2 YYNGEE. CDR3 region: CASSVVLAGVSYTEAFF. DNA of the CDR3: TGTGCCAGCAGCGTAGTTCTCGCAGGGGTATCCTACACTGAAGCTTTCTTT.

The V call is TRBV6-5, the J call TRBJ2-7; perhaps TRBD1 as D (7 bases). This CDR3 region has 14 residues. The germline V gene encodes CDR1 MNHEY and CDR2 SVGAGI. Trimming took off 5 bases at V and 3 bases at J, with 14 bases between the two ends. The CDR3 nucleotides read TGTGCCAGCAGTCAGGGGGGTTTGGTCTACGAGCAGTACTTC. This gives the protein CASSQGGLVYEQYF.